The 17 T cell receptor beta chains reported below all come from one sample, sequenced in a study of T and B cells in COVID-19 patients. TRB was amplified from about 250-500 ng of blood genomic DNA. TRB rearrangements were amplified by multiplex PCR with BIOMED2 TRB-A/B primers. TCRdb re-derived calls from the multiplex PCR reads in MiXCR, one entry per CDR3 protein. This table holds approximately 26,000 distinct CDR3 sequences, about 33% found once. Sequencing used blood. All receptors derive from a human donor who had recovered from COVID-19.

The chain couples TRBV7-2 to TRBJ2-6; 9 positions match TRBD2. This CDR3 spans 20 amino acids. Germline lookup yields CDR1 SGHTA and CDR2 FQGNSA. V dropped 3 bases and J dropped 10; count of bases not matched to a gene: 22. The CDR3 here is CASSLGDPGLAYSGVNVLTF. The CDR3 DNA follows: TGTGCCAGCAGCTTGGGGGACCCGGGACTAGCCTACTCTGGGGTTAACGTCCTGACTTTC.

The table lists this clonotype with a few counts. This chain uses TRBV6-2 or TRBV6-3 with TRBJ2-3, with D maybe TRBD1 (6 bases). Trimming shortened V by 6 bases and J by 3 bases, and 13 bases separated the two germline ends. There are 14 residues in the CDR3. The V gene's germline CDR1 is MNHEY and CDR2 SVGEGT. CDR3 nucleotide sequence: TGTGCCAGCAGACAGGGTCGGGTGACAGATACGCAGTATTTT. Residues: CASRQGRVTDTQYF.

This clonotype has only a few counts. The chain joins TRBV19 to TRBJ1-2; D call uncertain. The length of the CDR3 is 12 residues. Trimming stripped 7 bases from V and 2 bases from J, with 8 bases between. Germline CDR1 reads LNHDA; CDR2 reads SQIVND (reference sequence). This chain's CDR3 is CASNGRNYGYTF. The CDR3 coding sequence is TGTGCCAGTAACGGACGGAACTATGGCTACACCTTC.

The chain combines TRBV27 with TRBJ1-1; tentative D call: TRBD1 (5 bases). The CDR3 is 12 amino acids. The germline V gene has CDR1 MNHEY and CDR2 SMNVEV (reference sequence). V was pared by 5 bases and J by 1 base, with 5 bases between. CDR3 sequence: CASSTGNTEAFF. The CDR3, as DNA: TGTGCCAGCAGTACAGGGAACACTGAAGCTTTCTTT.

This clonotype is categorized as medium-sized. This rearrangement joins TRBV27 to TRBJ2-1; D gene ambiguous. Per the germline V gene, CDR1 is MNHEY and CDR2 is SMNVEV (reference sequence). CDR3 length: 12 amino acids. V was clipped by 3 bases and J by 9 bases, with 9 bases between them. This CDR3 reads CASSFSSREQFF. CDR3 sequence (DNA): TGTGCCAGCAGTTTTAGCTCCCGTGAGCAGTTCTTC.

The chain recombines TRBV30 with TRBJ1-2; D is uncertain. The germline V gene has CDR1 GTSNPN and CDR2 SVGIG (reference sequence). V dropped 1 base and J dropped 2 bases, with 11 bases sitting between them. The CDR3 extends over 14 amino acids. The CDR3 is CAWSAQTENYGYTF. CDR3 nucleotide sequence: TGTGCCTGGAGTGCACAGACTGAGAACTATGGCTACACCTTC.

This clonotype was seen a handful of times. The chain uses TRBV19 and TRBJ1-5, with 7 bases identical to TRBD1. The germline CDR1 and CDR2 sequences are LNHDA and SQIVND (reference sequence). The CDR3 has 15 residues. V was pared by 1 base and J by 8 bases, with 8 bases of the junction left unmatched. As DNA, the CDR3 is TGTGCCAGTAGTATAGGGAAACAGGGGAGGGAGCCCCAGCATTTT. It encodes CASSIGKQGREPQHF.

By sample share, this clonotype is medium-sized. The rearrangement joins TRBV29-1 to TRBJ2-3; D may be TRBD1 (7 bases). Looked up from germline, CDR1 is SQVTM and CDR2 is ANQGSEA. There are 15 residues in the CDR3. V lost 5 bases and J lost 3, with 18 bases in between. The CDR3 reads CSVRVLSGGTDTQYF. CDR3 nucleotides: TGCAGCGTTAGAGTACTCTCAGGGGGGACAGATACGCAGTATTTT.

As concerns this clonotype: This may come from a read error, since a much larger clone is one base off. The chain has TRBV18 and TRBJ2-7; no clear D. Germline CDR1 reads KGHSH; CDR2 reads LQKENI. This CDR3 comprises 14 residues. Written as DNA, the CDR3 is TGTGTCAGCAGTTACACCCGGAGCTCATACGAGCAGTACTTC. Translation: CVSSYTRSSYEQYF.

This clonotype was observed a few times. In nucleotides, the CDR3 is TGTGCCAGCTCACTTCGTCCGGGACAGTCCGTTCCGAGCGAGCAGTACTTC. It is translated as CASSLRPGQSVPSEQYF. This chain joins TRBV18 and TRBJ2-7; 7 bases line up with TRBD1. Germline loops: CDR1 KGHSH, CDR2 LQKENI. V shed 4 bases and J 6 bases; nucleotides not matched to a gene: 18. The CDR3 contains 17 residues.

The chain carries TRBV12-3 or TRBV12-4 and TRBJ2-1, with D perhaps assigned TRBD1 or TRBD2 (5 bases each). V was shortened by 4 bases and J by 3 bases, with 13 bases between the two germline ends. This CDR3 contains 15 residues. This CDR3 is CASSSPGRLYNEQFF. In DNA, the CDR3 is TGTGCCAGCAGTTCGCCGGGACGGCTCTACAATGAGCAGTTCTTC.

The chain combines TRBV6-1 with TRBJ1-2, with TRBD1 identical over 7 bases. Per the germline V gene, CDR1 is MNHNS and CDR2 is SASEGT. The CDR3 is made up of 13 amino acids. The V and J ends lost 7 bases and 3 bases, in that order; junction bases with no gene match: 5. The CDR3 sequence: CASTPGTDYGYTF. The DNA of the CDR3 is TGTGCCAGCACCCCCGGGACAGACTATGGCTACACCTTC.

The V and J genes are TRBV20-1 and TRBJ2-3; no clear D. The germline V gene encodes CDR1 DFQATT and CDR2 SNEGSKA (reference sequence). V was pared by 7 bases and J by 1 base, with 9 bases between. The CDR3 is 12 residues long. The CDR3 bases are TGCAGTGTTCCTGAGCGCACAGATACGCAGTATTTT. Translation gives CSVPERTDTQYF.

Notes on this clonotype: A much larger clonotype is one base distant, so this may be a read error. This chain uses TRBV6-5 with TRBJ1-6; unclear D gene. Germline CDR1 and CDR2: MNHEY and SVGAGI. Trimming stripped 4 bases from V and 7 bases from J, with 8 bases between. The CDR3 sequence is 13 residues long. The CDR3 loop reads CASSWNGNSPLHF. Written as DNA, the CDR3 is TGTGCCAGCAGTTGGAACGGAAATTCACCCCTCCACTTT.

This clonotype was found many times. This chain connects TRBV6-5 to TRBJ2-3, with D tentatively TRBD1 or TRBD2 (6 bases each). The CDR3 is 17 amino acids. Germline values: CDR1 MNHEY, CDR2 SVGAGI. The V end lost 4 bases, the J end lost 5 bases, and 22 bases lay between the germline ends. CDR3 sequence (DNA): TGTGCCAGCAGTTCCCCAGGGGTAGCGGTCCTGGGAGATACGCAGTATTTT. Translating it yields CASSSPGVAVLGDTQYF.

This clonotype was detected only a few times. The J gene is TRBJ2-3, the V gene TRBV7-9, with D perhaps matching TRBD1 or TRBD2 (5 bases each). The CDR3 is 15 residues long. The V end was cut by 10 bases, the J end by 0 bases, with 17 bases between. Per the germline V gene, CDR1 is SEHNR and CDR2 is FQNEAQ (reference sequence). CDR3 protein: CATARGETSTDTQYF. The CDR3 DNA reads as TGTGCCACCGCCCGGGGCGAAACTAGCACAGATACGCAGTATTTT.

CDR3 sequence reads: CASSQERARGANVLTF. The DNA for the CDR3 is TGCGCCAGCAGCCAAGAGCGGGCTCGTGGGGCCAACGTCCTGACTTTC. The chain has TRBV4-3 and TRBJ2-6; a weak D match, TRBD2 (5 bases). The CDR3 length is 16 residues. Trimming shortened V by 0 bases and J by 3 bases, and 9 bases separated the two germline ends. CDR1 is LGHNA, CDR2 YSLEER, per germline.